The 11 T cell receptor beta chains below come from one sample, sequenced in a study of identical twins. MiXCR, applied by TCRdb to the 5' RACE reads, yields one record per CDR3 protein. Of a few hundred thousand distinct CDR3 sequences listed, 9.5% to 10% are singletons. The same data also went into a second study, on yellow fever vaccine responses in identical twins.

Sequenced sample: PBMCs. Receptors were obtained from a woman in her late teens or twenties in good health.

This clonotype was seen a few times. The chain carries TRBV5-1 and TRBJ2-1, with 7 bases matching TRBD1. The germline V gene has CDR1 SGHRS and CDR2 YFSETQ. V lost 0 bases, J lost 7 bases, and 7 bases stayed unmatched. This CDR3 contains 15 residues. CDR3 DNA: TGCGCCAGCAGCTTGGCCAAGGGGGCTCAGAATGAGCAGTTCTTC. This gives the protein CASSLAKGAQNEQFF.

The gene calls are TRBV4-1 and TRBJ2-5; 10 bases agree with TRBD2. Germline V lookup: CDR1 MGHRA, CDR2 YSYEKL. The CDR3 runs to 16 residues. V shed 0 bases, J shed 5 bases, and the junction held 6 bases outside the gene matches. The CDR3 region is CASSQDPAGGRETQYF. In nucleotides, the CDR3 is TGCGCCAGCAGCCAAGATCCAGCGGGGGGGCGGGAGACCCAGTACTTC.

Many counts were recorded for this clonotype. The CDR3 nucleotides are TGCAGTGCTAGAGATGGGACAGGGGTCTACAATGAGCAGTTCTTC. It is translated as CSARDGTGVYNEQFF. The rearrangement links TRBV20-1 to TRBJ2-1, with 10 bases that match TRBD1. Germline V gives CDR1 DFQATT, CDR2 SNEGSKA (reference sequence). CDR3 length equals 15 residues. V lost 0 bases, J lost 3 bases, and 2 bases stayed unmatched.

This clonotype came up a few times. The rearrangement links TRBV7-9 to TRBJ2-5, with 10 positions matching TRBD1. The V gene's germline CDR1 is SEHNR and CDR2 FQNEAQ (reference sequence). This CDR3 comprises 14 residues. Trimming cost V 5 bases and J 5 bases; bases outside gene matches: 5. This CDR3 reads CASSRTGGLETQYF. CDR3 bases: TGTGCCAGCAGCCGGACAGGGGGGCTGGAGACCCAGTACTTC.

The chain is built from TRBV28 and TRBJ2-3; 14 bases align to TRBD2. The CDR3 extends over 15 amino acids. The V gene end was trimmed by 6 bases and the J gene end by 5 bases; junction bases not matched to a gene: 4. Germline V lookup: CDR1 MDHEN, CDR2 SYDVKM. The CDR3 is CASRVGTSGGDTQYF. The CDR3 region has the DNA TGTGCCAGCAGAGTTGGGACTAGCGGGGGAGATACGCAGTATTTT.

V and J are TRBV9 and TRBJ2-2; D gene ambiguous. The germline CDR1 and CDR2 sequences are SGDLS and YYNGEE. The CDR3 contains 15 residues. V gave up 0 bases and J gave up 4 bases, with 10 bases separating them. The CDR3 bases are TGTGCCAGCAGCGTAGGAATCTCTGTCACCGGGGAGCTGTTTTTT. Protein product: CASSVGISVTGELFF.

The sample holds a few counts of this clonotype. The chain recombines TRBV7-9 with TRBJ2-5, with D perhaps assigned TRBD1 or TRBD2 (5 bases each). This CDR3 has 12 residues. Deletions cut 2 bases from V and 5 bases from J, with 6 bases between. Looked up from germline, CDR1 is SEHNR and CDR2 is FQNEAQ (reference sequence). CDR3 region: CASSLWDETQYF. The CDR3, as DNA: TGTGCCAGCAGCTTATGGGACGAGACCCAGTACTTC.

This clonotype was counted only a few times. The chain uses TRBV30 and TRBJ2-2; the D gene is possibly TRBD2 (5 bases). Deletions cut 0 bases from V and 5 bases from J, with 10 bases between. Germline V lookup: CDR1 GTSNPN, CDR2 SVGIG (reference sequence). CDR3 size: 14 residues. In nucleotides, the CDR3 is TGTGCCTGGAGTGTCGGGGTGGGAACCGGGGAGCTGTTTTTT. Amino acid sequence: CAWSVGVGTGELFF.

This chain links TRBV2 with TRBJ2-1; D unresolved. Trimming took off 7 bases at V and 3 bases at J, with 13 bases between the two ends. Per germline, CDR1 SNHLY and CDR2 FYNNEI. This CDR3 comprises 14 residues. The CDR3 nucleotides are TGTGCCAGCAAGAGGCCCTTATTCTACAATGAGCAGTTCTTC. Its protein product is CASKRPLFYNEQFF.

The chain uses TRBV6-2 or TRBV6-3 and TRBJ2-1; 7 positions match TRBD2. Germline trimming cut 2 bases from V and 7 bases from J; bases unmatched to any gene: 2. The CDR3 has 13 residues. Germline CDR1 is MNHEY and CDR2 is SVGEGT. The CDR3 sequence is CASSYGGLNEQFF. CDR3 DNA sequence: TGTGCCAGCAGTTACGGGGGACTAAATGAGCAGTTCTTC.

This clonotype was seen ten or more times. The rearrangement links TRBV12-3 or TRBV12-4 to TRBJ1-1; D is undetermined. Trimming cost V 6 bases and J 5 bases, with 13 bases left between them. The CDR3 is made up of 13 amino acids. The CDR3 DNA sequence: TGTGCCAGCAGGGTCGAAGGACGGACTGAAGCTTTCTTT. This translates into CASRVEGRTEAFF.